This T cell receptor (beta chain) was profiled in a study of blood T cells in healthy people across ages. To note about this clonotype: Its antigen is still unknown.

The study, taken as a whole, reports: Roughly linear declines in TCR beta diversity per million T cells occurred with age.

A second PCR of 7 to 11 cycles used a sample-barcoded 5' primer and a J-beta primer mix. Every molecule of cDNA carried a tag from a template-switch adaptor with 12 random nucleotides. TCRdb itself ran the 5' RACE reads through MiXCR, one entry per CDR3 protein. The sample consists of about 1.4 million distinct CDR3 sequences, approximately 59% of them appearing once. Ten milliliters of peripheral blood were drawn from each donor. This sequence originates from a young man in good health. Sequencing was carried out using blood.

This chain's CDR3 is CASSPNKGHEVSYEQYF. The CDR3 DNA is TGTGCCAGCAGCCCAAATAAGGGACATGAAGTCTCCTACGAGCAGTACTTC. The rearrangement joins TRBV2 to TRBJ2-7, with D possibly being TRBD1 (6 bases). This CDR3 spans 17 amino acids. Germline V gene lookup returns CDR1 SNHLY and CDR2 FYNNEI. V was cut by 6 bases and J by 0 bases, with 21 bases left in between. Variable domain in full (rest from reference TRBV2 and TRBJ2-7): EPEVTQTPSHQVTQMGQEVILRCVPISNHLYFYWYRQILGQKVEFLVSFYNNEISEKSEIFDDQFSVERPDGSNFTLKIRSTKLEDSAMYFCASSPNKGHEVSYEQYFGPGTRLTVT.